Sequencing of this T cell receptor (beta chain) was carried out in a study of early T cells in non-severe SARS-CoV-2 infection. Ten or more counts support this clonotype. The antigen is unknown. Unique molecular identifier tags were affixed to discrete cDNA molecules. TCRdb re-analysed the 5' RACE reads in MiXCR, keeping a single row per CDR3 protein. The table includes 45,000 to 55,000 distinct CDR3 sequences, approximately 7.5% detected once. Study-level points and caveats: Reliance on VDJdb matching favored anti-spike CD8 responses; private and CD4 specificities were missed.

The origin of this receptor is an adult who was a healthcare worker with PCR-confirmed SARS-CoV-2 infection or an uninfected control (not recorded which). The material sequenced was whole blood.

CDR3 sequence: CASNPLAGLAKNIQYF. CDR3 in DNA: TGTGCCAGCAACCCCCTAGCGGGGTTAGCCAAAAACATTCAGTACTTC. The chain recombines TRBV6-1 with TRBJ2-4; 9 positions agree with TRBD2. Germline V CDR1 and CDR2: MNHNS, SASEGT. CDR3 length: 16 residues. Germline trimming cut 7 bases from V and 0 bases from J; bases unmatched to any gene: 7.